The clone carrying this T cell receptor beta chain was picked up many times. Its antigen remains unidentified. Patients between 18 and 65 years old had hyperthyroidism, newly diagnosed and lasting under 2 months. Diagnostic decisions used clinical symptoms, serum thyroxine and TRAb, thyroid ultrasound and orbital computed tomography. The sample is drawn from a study of T cells in Graves' hyperthyroidism and ophthalmopathy. This CDR3 has 15 residues. In germline, CDR1 is ENHRY, CDR2 SYGVKD. Trimming at V came to 3 bases and at J to 2 bases, leaving 6 bases not matched to a gene. Study-level findings and limits: With a median lead of 6.5 months before onset, the model predicted ophthalmopathy.

RNA transcripts yielded amplified TCR beta CDR3 regions. The TCR CDR3 first-round RT-PCR relied on the HTBI primer set. TCRdb itself ran the multiplex PCR reads through MiXCR, one entry per CDR3 protein. The table includes a few hundred thousand distinct CDR3 sequences, 46% detected once. The J gene is TRBJ2-5, the V gene TRBV10-3; 7 positions agree with TRBD1. Specimen: peripheral blood or thyroid tissue (not recorded which). The receptor comes from a woman under 30 with Graves' hyperthyroidism. The CDR3 loop is CAISDPRDRQETQYF. In DNA, the CDR3 is TGTGCCATCAGTGACCCCCGGGACAGACAAGAGACCCAGTACTTC.